Shown below are 9 T cell receptor beta chains from a single sample sequenced in a study of blood T cell repertoires in COVID-19. Measured with immunoSEQ multiplex PCR; TCRdb has only the in-frame clones, and not every one. The top ten hold just over 5.5% of the sample, which has around 100,000 clones, roughly 85% seen once. The sequenced material came from peripheral blood. Source of these receptors: a woman aged 60-70 years with COVID-19, enrolled during active disease.

The V gene is TRBV4-2, the J gene TRBJ2-5, with 9 bases aligning to TRBD2. This CDR3 spans 18 amino acids. The V and J ends lost 0 bases and 5 bases, in that order; junction bases with no gene match: 13. From germline, CDR1 is LGHNA and CDR2 YNFKEQ. The CDR3 is CASSQDPLAGGPRETQYF. The CDR3 DNA sequence: TGTGCCAGCAGCCAAGATCCACTGGCGGGGGGGCCTCGGGAGACCCAGTACTTC.

The chain links TRBV5-1 to TRBJ2-3; no clear D gene. The germline CDR1 and CDR2 sequences are SGHRS and YFSETQ. CDR3 length: 14 amino acids. Deletions cut 1 base from V and 2 bases from J, with 8 bases between. The DNA of the CDR3 is TGCGCCAGCAGCTTGAGAGTCCCCACAGATACGCAGTATTTT. Amino acids: CASSLRVPTDTQYF.

The V call is TRBV6-5, the J call TRBJ1-2; 9 bases agree with TRBD1. This CDR3 contains 15 residues. Germline V gene lookup returns CDR1 MNHEY and CDR2 SVGAGI. V shed 11 bases, J shed 3 bases, and the junction held 13 bases outside the gene matches. CDR3 nucleotide sequence: TGTGCCGTACATACCCCGGGACAGGGTTACTATGGCTACACCTTC. This translates into CAVHTPGQGYYGYTF.

In this sample, this clone turned up once. This sequence joins TRBV24-1 and TRBJ2-5, with a weak D call TRBD1 (5 bases). This CDR3 has 14 residues. The V gene lost 2 bases and the J gene lost 5 bases, with 11 bases spanning the gap. From germline, CDR1 is KGHDR and CDR2 SFDVKD. The CDR3 DNA follows: TGTGCCACCAGTGATTCCCAGGGTAGGGAGACCCAGTACTTC. Translating gives CATSDSQGRETQYF.

The chain joins TRBV28 to TRBJ1-6, with 8 bases lining up with TRBD1. This CDR3 is 14 amino acids long. With V trimmed by 5 bases and J by 9 bases, 6 bases remained unmatched. CDR1 is MDHEN and CDR2 is SYDVKM in the germline V gene. This CDR3 is CASSPGQGSSPLHF. The CDR3 region has the DNA TGTGCCAGCAGTCCCGGACAGGGCTCTTCACCCCTCCACTTT.

This clone showed up just once. The V call is TRBV4-1, the J call TRBJ1-1; 7 bases are a match to TRBD1. V trimming: 1 base; J trimming: 4 bases; junction bases outside the gene matches: 15. The germline CDR1 and CDR2 sequences are MGHRA and YSYEKL. The CDR3 covers 18 residues. The chain's CDR3 is CASSQGSPSGQIPTEAFF. DNA of the CDR3: TGCGCCAGCAGCCAAGGATCCCCGTCGGGACAGATTCCCACTGAAGCTTTCTTT.

The chain recombines TRBV29-1 with TRBJ2-3; unclear D gene. The CDR3 runs 14 residues. In germline, CDR1 is SQVTM, CDR2 ANQGSEA. The V gene lost 4 bases and the J gene lost 2 bases, with 13 bases spanning the gap. The CDR3 protein is CSVASQVFTDTQYF. In DNA, the CDR3 is TGCAGCGTTGCGAGCCAGGTGTTCACAGATACGCAGTATTTT.

The chain links TRBV27 to TRBJ2-1, with 9 bases that match TRBD1. The germline V gene encodes CDR1 MNHEY and CDR2 SMNVEV (reference sequence). The CDR3 covers 14 residues. The trim removed 2 bases at V and 10 bases at J, leaving 6 bases unmatched. This CDR3 is CASSLNRGLGEQFF. The CDR3 nucleotides are TGTGCCAGCAGTTTAAACAGGGGGCTCGGGGAGCAGTTCTTC.

DNA for the CDR3: TGTGCCAGCAGTTCAGCCCCAGGCTACGAGCAGTACTTC. As protein: CASSSAPGYEQYF. The chain carries TRBV7-9 and TRBJ2-7, with unresolved D. With 6 bases removed from V and 3 bases from J, the gap between germline ends came to 12 bases. Germline assignment: CDR1 SEHNR and CDR2 FQNEAQ (reference sequence). CDR3 length equals 13 residues. Full variable domain (rest looked up from reference TRBV7-9 and TRBJ2-7): DTGVSQNPRHKITKRGQNVTFRCDPISEHNRLYWYRQTLGQGPEFLTYFQNEAQLEKSRLLSDRFSAERPKGSFSTLEIQRTEQGDSAMYLCASSSAPGYEQYFGPGTRLTVT.